The 28 T cell receptor beta chains below were found in one sample sequenced in a study of tumor-infiltrating lymphocytes in primary liver carcinoma. The investigators made TCR beta cDNA from about 500 ng total RNA, using a constant-region primer. Libraries covering TCR beta were generated through three nested multiplex PCR rounds (using a slightly modified ARM-PCR). Forward primers for TRBV1-TRBV30 and a C-beta reverse primer served the first two PCR rounds, at 10 cycles each. TCRdb reprocessed the multiplex PCR reads with MiXCR, giving one entry per CDR3 protein. The sample records approximately 73,000 distinct CDR3 sequences, about 64% being singletons. DNA and RNA were both co-extracted from approximately 20-30 mg of bulk tissue that had not been sorted. Sequencing was done on a sample of liver tumor tissue from sampling region 4. As for subset: tumor region T4, right-lateral pole. The receptor source for this set is a woman aged 55-69 years with primary liver carcinoma and hepatitis B virus infection.

About this clonotype itself: A read error may produce the germline difference seen at one junction end. The chain uses TRBV28 and TRBJ2-5, with a tentative D call TRBD2 (5 bases). Germline-derived CDR1 and CDR2 are MDHEN and SYDVKM. The CDR3 has 15 residues. DNA of the CDR3: TGTGCCAACAGTTTATCAGCGGCGTATCAAGAGACCCAGTACTTC. Its protein is CANSLSAAYQETQYF.

As concerns this clonotype: Germline is not matched at one junction end, which may reflect a read error. The V gene is TRBV12-3 or TRBV12-4, the J gene TRBJ1-1; D uncertain. This CDR3 contains 12 residues. CDR3: CANMPANTEALF. CDR3 DNA: TGTGCCAACATGCCGGCAAACACTGAAGCTCTCTTT.

This rearrangement joins TRBV10-3 to TRBJ1-2; D unresolved. Per the germline V gene, CDR1 is ENHRY and CDR2 is SYGVKD. CDR3 length equals 12 residues. V lost 3 bases and J 8 bases, leaving 10 bases between the germline ends. CDR3 protein: CAISDTGGGYTF. CDR3 nucleotide sequence: TGTGCCATCAGTGATACCGGTGGAGGCTACACCTTC.

As regards this clonotype: A much bigger clone sits one base away, suggesting this may be a read error. The CDR3 does not end in the conserved phenylalanine or tryptophan, so this is likely a read error. The V gene is TRBV5-1, the J gene TRBJ2-7; D may match TRBD1 or TRBD2 (5 bases each). The CDR3 runs to 12 residues. Trimming stripped 4 bases from V and 4 bases from J, with 9 bases between. In germline, CDR1 is SGHRS, CDR2 YFSETQ. The CDR3 sequence is CASSGTLYEQYL. In nucleotides, the CDR3 is TGCGCCAGCAGCGGGACCCTGTACGAGCAGTACTTA.

Comments on this clonotype: Germline and junction disagree at one end, which may indicate a read error. This sequence joins TRBV14 and TRBJ2-5; D is possibly TRBD2 (5 bases). CDR3 length equals 15 residues. Germline loops: CDR1 SGHDN, CDR2 FVKESK. The CDR3 sequence: CASSQDLAIQEIQHF. Here the CDR3 DNA reads TGTGCCAGCAGCCAAGATCTAGCCATTCAAGAGATCCAGCACTTC. Drawing the rest from reference TRBV14 and TRBJ2-5, the complete variable domain is EAGVTQFPSHSVIEKGQTVTLRCDPISGHDNLYWYRRVMGKEIKFLLHFVKESKQDESGMPNNRFLAERTGGTYSTLKVQPAELEDSGVYFCASSQDLAIQEIQHFGPGTRLLVL.

Notes on this clonotype: One junction end disagrees with the germline gene, perhaps due to a read error. The chain combines TRBV24-1 with TRBJ2-1; 13 bases are shared with TRBD2. Germline values: CDR1 KGHDR, CDR2 SFDVKD. This CDR3 is built from 17 residues. Here the CDR3 reads CATSDNGLAGAYNEQLF. Written as DNA, the CDR3 is TGTGCCACCAGTGACAACGGACTAGCGGGAGCCTACAATGAGCAGCTCTTC.

V and J are TRBV19 and TRBJ2-7, with 11 bases fitting TRBD1. After removal of 4 bases from V and 7 bases from J, the junction contained 6 bases not matched to a gene. Germline CDR1 and CDR2: LNHDA and SQIVND (reference sequence). The length of the CDR3 is 14 residues. This CDR3 reads CASSTGTGGEEQYF. Here the CDR3 DNA reads TGTGCCAGTAGTACCGGGACAGGGGGAGAAGAGCAGTACTTC.

A word on this clonotype: Its ends do not fully match the called genes, so a read error is possible. The chain uses TRBV2 and TRBJ1-5, with a possible D match to TRBD1 (6 bases). This CDR3 spans 15 amino acids. Looked up from germline, CDR1 is SNHLY and CDR2 is FYNNEI. CDR3 amino acids: CDSSDQGFGNQPQHF. Here the CDR3 DNA reads TGTGACAGCAGTGATCAGGGGTTTGGCAATCAGCCCCAGCATTTT.

A note on this clonotype: Mismatch with germline at one junction end may stem from a read error. The genes are TRBV11-2 and TRBJ2-3; D unresolved. The CDR3 covers 17 residues. CDR1 and CDR2 from the germline V gene are SGHAT and FQNNGV. In nucleotides, the CDR3 is TGTGCCAGCAGCTTAGGGATTCGAATGAAAGGCACAGATGCGCAGTATTTT. This gives the protein CASSLGIRMKGTDAQYF.

Concerning this clonotype itself: At one end, the junction sequence differs from germline, possibly due to a read error. The chain employs TRBV4-1 and TRBJ1-2; D ambiguous. This CDR3 has 16 amino acids. Germline CDR1 reads MGHRA; CDR2 reads YSYEKL. CDR3 amino acids: CASRQGIRSPGGGYTF. CDR3 nucleotide sequence: TGCGCCAGCAGGCAAGGTATCAGGAGCCCAGGTGGTGGCTACACCTTC.

This chain links TRBV6-5 with TRBJ2-7; no reliable D call. Between the trimmed V and J ends, which lost 8 bases and 6 bases, there was a span of 20 bases. The CDR3 is 14 residues long. The germline CDR1 and CDR2 sequences are MNHEY and SVGAGI. The CDR3 here is CASGRSGKLSEQYF. The CDR3 DNA reads as TGTGCCAGCGGTAGGAGTGGGAAGCTAAGCGAGCAGTACTTC.

A note on this clonotype: Being one base from a much bigger clone, this may be a read error. The chain is built from TRBV11-1 and TRBJ1-1; D uncertain. The CDR3 length is 13 residues. Germline V gene lookup returns CDR1 SGHAT and CDR2 FQDESV (reference sequence). The DNA for the CDR3 is TGTGCCAGCACCTTAGAAGTGGACACTGAAGCTTTCTTT. Residues: CASTLEVDTEAFF.

This chain joins TRBV10-2 and TRBJ2-1, with 9 positions matching TRBD2. Germline assignment: CDR1 WSHSY and CDR2 SAAADI. This CDR3 has 13 amino acids. The V segment lost 5 bases and the J segment 16 bases; nucleotides outside the gene matches: 12. The CDR3 is CASSLAGGLNRFF. The CDR3 DNA reads TGCGCCAGCAGTTTGGCGGGAGGGCTTAATCGCTTCTTC.

In the case of this clonotype: One end of the junction varies from germline; a read error may be responsible. The J gene is TRBJ2-5, the V gene TRBV4-1; D may correspond to TRBD1 or TRBD2 (5 bases each). CDR3 length equals 15 residues. Germline CDR1 MGHRA, CDR2 YSYEKL. DNA of the CDR3: TGCGCAAGCAGCCAAGATTTGGGGGATTGGGGGACCCAGTACTTC. Protein product: CASSQDLGDWGTQYF.

Points on this clonotype: Germline and junction disagree at one end, which may indicate a read error. V usage is TRBV28 and J usage is TRBJ2-3; TRBD2 agrees at 9 bases. CDR3 length: 16 amino acids. Per germline, CDR1 MDHEN and CDR2 SYDVKM. This chain's CDR3 is CASSSLAGTNTDTQYF. The DNA for the CDR3 is TGTGCCAGTAGTTCTCTAGCGGGGACTAACACAGATACGCAGTATTTT. Full variable domain (rest looked up from reference TRBV28 and TRBJ2-3): DVKVTQSSRYLVKRTGEKVFLECVQDMDHENMFWYRQDPGLGLRLIYFSYDVKMKEKGDIPEGYSVSREKKERFSLILESASTNQTSMYLCASSSLAGTNTDTQYFGPGTRLTVL.

This clonotype was detected only once. Since the CDR3 does not end with the conserved phenylalanine or tryptophan, this likely comes from a read error. No DNA is shown, since the ends of the CDR3 on it are uncertain; the CDR3 is the one TCRdb lists. The chain carries TRBV6-4 and TRBJ2-1; the D call in the table, TRBD2, was not verified against the DNA. In germline, CDR1 is MRHNA, CDR2 SNTAGT. The CDR3 length equals 13 residues, ends included. CDR3 amino acids: CASSDGLAGTQLV.

V is TRBV5-4 and J is TRBJ2-3, with no clear D. From germline, CDR1 is SGHNT and CDR2 YYREEE (reference sequence). This CDR3 comprises 14 residues. V was trimmed by 0 bases and J by 6 bases, leaving 11 bases between them. CDR3 loop: CASSLAGASDTQYF. The CDR3 nucleotides are TGTGCCAGCAGCTTGGCCGGCGCGTCTGATACGCAGTATTTT.

This rearrangement joins TRBV6-1 to TRBJ1-1; no firm D call. Between the trimmed V and J ends, which lost 9 bases and 4 bases, there was a span of 15 bases. CDR3 length equals 13 residues. The germline CDR1 and CDR2 sequences are MNHNS and SASEGT. The CDR3 region has the DNA TGTGCCAGTGGTGCCATGGAGAGCACTGAAGCTTTCTTT. This codes for CASGAMESTEAFF.

With respect to this clonotype: Given a much more abundant clone one base away, this may be a read error. This sequence joins TRBV12-3 or TRBV12-4 and TRBJ2-3, with a possible D match to TRBD2 (6 bases). This CDR3 comprises 16 residues. Trimming pared 10 bases from V and 5 bases from J, leaving 25 bases between. For the CDR3, the DNA is TGTGCCAACACCCTAGGCTCGGGGCGGGGAATAGATACGCAGTATTTT. This gives the protein CANTLGSGRGIDTQYF.

Concerning this clonotype itself: A read error may explain this, as a much larger clone is one base away. The chain links TRBV7-9 to TRBJ2-2; the match to TRBD1 covers 9 bases. The CDR3 is 19 amino acids. CDR1 and CDR2 (germline): SEHNR, FQNEAQ (reference sequence). After removal of 5 bases from V and 2 bases from J, the junction contained 15 bases not matched to a gene. The CDR3 protein is CASSPIAKTGGLNTGELFF. CDR3 nucleotide sequence: TGTGCCAGCAGCCCTATCGCCAAAACAGGGGGCCTTAACACCGGGGAGCTGTTTTTT.

Notes on this clonotype: The junction departs from the called germline gene at one end, perhaps through a read error. In nucleotides, the CDR3 is TGTGCCAGCAGCCCCCTTGGACAGGGGACTAACTATGACTACACTTTC. This gives the protein CASSPLGQGTNYDYTF. V usage is TRBV5-6 and J usage is TRBJ1-2; 9 bases agree with TRBD1. CDR3 size: 16 residues. Germline-derived CDR1 and CDR2 are SGHDT and YYEEEE.

V usage is TRBV4-2 and J usage is TRBJ2-1, with a tentative D call TRBD2 (6 bases). Per germline, CDR1 LGHNA and CDR2 YNFKEQ. The germline V and J ends were trimmed by 3 bases and 3 bases, with 15 bases remaining between them. The CDR3 has 16 amino acids. CDR3 coding DNA: TGTGCCAGCAGCCATGGTGGAGGGGACCTCTACAATGAGCAGTTCTTC. It is translated as CASSHGGGDLYNEQFF.

This clonotype was observed at least ten times. The chain links TRBV5-1 to TRBJ2-1; D is unresolved. Germline V gives CDR1 SGHRS, CDR2 YFSETQ. The CDR3 runs 16 residues. The ends were cut back, 2 bases at V and 2 bases at J, with 14 bases in the middle. The chain's CDR3 is CASSFLGTVAYNEQFF. The CDR3 DNA reads TGCGCCAGCAGCTTCCTCGGTACAGTCGCCTACAATGAGCAGTTCTTC. The full variable domain, in which reference TRBV5-1 and TRBJ2-1 provide the parts outside the CDR3, is KAGVTQTPRYLIKTRGQQVTLSCSPISGHRSVSWYQQTPGQGLQFLFEYFSETQRNKGNFPGRFSGRQFSNSRSEMNVSTLELGDSALYLCASSFLGTVAYNEQFFGPGTRLTVL.

This clonotype has a count of ten or more. V usage is TRBV5-6 and J usage is TRBJ2-7; D is unresolved. CDR1 SGHDT and CDR2 YYEEEE come from the germline V gene. Trimming pared 3 bases from V and 0 bases from J, leaving 19 bases between. This CDR3 spans 17 amino acids. This CDR3 is CASSSDLGGAHSYEQYF. In DNA form, the CDR3 reads TGTGCCAGCAGCTCGGATTTGGGCGGAGCCCACTCCTACGAGCAGTACTTC.

This clonotype was observed once. A much larger clone differs from this one at a single base, so this may be a read error. V gene TRBV30 combines with J gene TRBJ2-1; the D gene is possibly TRBD2 (6 bases). Germline V gene sequence: CDR1 GTSNPN, CDR2 SVGIG (reference sequence). This CDR3 is built from 14 residues. V was clipped by 4 bases and J by 6 bases, with 16 bases between them. The CDR3 coding sequence is TGTGCCTGGACCCTAGGACTAACCGCCAATGAGCAGTTCTTC. Its translation: CAWTLGLTANEQFF.

The chain combines TRBV4-1 with TRBJ2-7; D unresolved. Germline CDR1 MGHRA, CDR2 YSYEKL. V gave up 11 bases and J gave up 4 bases, with 27 bases separating them. This CDR3 comprises 16 residues. The CDR3 DNA reads as TGCGCCTGCAAGCAAGATACGGAGACAAGACTTTACGAGCAGTACTTC. It yields the protein CACKQDTETRLYEQYF.

This clonotype has ten or more counts. The CDR3 sequence: CASSLADFTYEQYF. CDR3 DNA sequence: TGTGCCAGCAGCTTGGCTGACTTTACCTACGAGCAGTACTTC. V is TRBV5-5 and J is TRBJ2-7; D remains ambiguous. The CDR3 has 14 amino acids. The germline V gene has CDR1 SGHKS and CDR2 YYEKEE (reference sequence). V dropped 0 bases and J dropped 2 bases, with 9 bases sitting between them.

The J gene is TRBJ2-1, the V gene TRBV4-2, with 8 nucleotides matching TRBD2. CDR1 and CDR2 (germline): LGHNA, YNFKEQ. This CDR3 comprises 16 residues. Trimming removed 5 bases from V and 7 bases from J; junction bases left unmatched: 13. CDR3 sequence reads: CASSIRGGGRKNEQFF. CDR3 nucleotide sequence: TGTGCCAGCAGCATAAGGGGAGGCGGGAGGAAAAATGAGCAGTTCTTC.